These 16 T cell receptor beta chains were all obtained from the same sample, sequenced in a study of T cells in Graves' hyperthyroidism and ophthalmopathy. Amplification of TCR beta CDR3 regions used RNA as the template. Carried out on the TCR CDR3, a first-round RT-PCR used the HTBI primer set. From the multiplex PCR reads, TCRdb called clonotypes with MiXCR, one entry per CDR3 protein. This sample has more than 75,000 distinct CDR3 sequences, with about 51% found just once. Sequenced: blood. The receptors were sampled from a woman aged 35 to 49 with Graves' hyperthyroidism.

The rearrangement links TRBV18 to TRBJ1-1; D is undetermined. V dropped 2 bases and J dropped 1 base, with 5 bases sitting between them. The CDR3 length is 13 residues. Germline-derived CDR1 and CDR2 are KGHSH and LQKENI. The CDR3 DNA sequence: TGTGCCAGCTCACCAAGAGCGAACACTGAAGCTTTCTTT. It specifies CASSPRANTEAFF.

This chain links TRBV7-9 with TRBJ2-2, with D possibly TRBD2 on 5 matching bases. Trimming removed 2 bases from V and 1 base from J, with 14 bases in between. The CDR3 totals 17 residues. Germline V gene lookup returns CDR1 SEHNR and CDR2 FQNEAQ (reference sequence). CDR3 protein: CASSLRGNSGNTGELFF. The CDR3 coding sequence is TGTGCCAGCAGCTTAAGAGGCAACAGCGGGAACACCGGGGAGCTGTTTTTT.

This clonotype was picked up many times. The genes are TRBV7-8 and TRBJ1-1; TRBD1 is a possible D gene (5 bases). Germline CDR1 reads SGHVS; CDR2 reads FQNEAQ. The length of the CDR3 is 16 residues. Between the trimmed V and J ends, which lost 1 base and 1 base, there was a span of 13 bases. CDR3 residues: CASSLETVFENTEAFF. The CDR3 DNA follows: TGTGCCAGCAGCTTAGAGACAGTCTTTGAGAACACTGAAGCTTTCTTT.

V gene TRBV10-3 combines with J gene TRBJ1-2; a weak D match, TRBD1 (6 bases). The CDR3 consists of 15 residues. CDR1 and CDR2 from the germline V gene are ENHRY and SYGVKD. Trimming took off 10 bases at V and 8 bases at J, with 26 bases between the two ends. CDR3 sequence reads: CATQAVGGRHGGYTF. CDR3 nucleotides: TGTGCCACACAGGCCGTGGGGGGGCGGCACGGAGGCTACACCTTC.

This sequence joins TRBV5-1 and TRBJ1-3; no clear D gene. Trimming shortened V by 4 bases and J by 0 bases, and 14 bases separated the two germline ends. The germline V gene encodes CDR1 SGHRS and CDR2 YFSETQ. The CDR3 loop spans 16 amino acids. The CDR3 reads CASSNRTEISGNTIYF. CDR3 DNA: TGCGCCAGCAGCAATCGTACAGAAATCTCTGGAAACACCATATATTTT.

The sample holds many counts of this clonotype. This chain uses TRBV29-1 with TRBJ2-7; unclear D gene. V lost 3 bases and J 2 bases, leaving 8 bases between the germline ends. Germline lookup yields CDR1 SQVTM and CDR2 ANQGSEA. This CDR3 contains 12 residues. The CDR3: CSVEGNAYEQYF. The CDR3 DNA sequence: TGCAGCGTTGAGGGCAATGCCTACGAGCAGTACTTC.

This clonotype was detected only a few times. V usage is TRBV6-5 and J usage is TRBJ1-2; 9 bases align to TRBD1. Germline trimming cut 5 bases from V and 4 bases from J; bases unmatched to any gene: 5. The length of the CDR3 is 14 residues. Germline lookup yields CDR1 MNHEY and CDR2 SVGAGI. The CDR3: CASSRGTGSYGYTF. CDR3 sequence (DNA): TGTGCCAGCAGTCGGGGGACAGGGAGCTATGGCTACACCTTC.

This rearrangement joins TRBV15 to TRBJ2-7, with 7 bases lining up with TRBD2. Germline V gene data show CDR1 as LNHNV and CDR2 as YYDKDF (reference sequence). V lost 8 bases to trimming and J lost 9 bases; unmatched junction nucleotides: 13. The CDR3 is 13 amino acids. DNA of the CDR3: TGTGCCACCTCCAGCGGGACCATGGGCGGGCAGTACTTC. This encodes CATSSGTMGGQYF.

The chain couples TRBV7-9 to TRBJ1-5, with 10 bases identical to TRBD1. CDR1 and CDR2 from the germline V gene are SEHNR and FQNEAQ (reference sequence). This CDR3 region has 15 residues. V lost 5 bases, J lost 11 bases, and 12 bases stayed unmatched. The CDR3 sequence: CASSLGQGEGETQHF. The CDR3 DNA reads TGTGCCAGCAGCCTCGGACAGGGGGAGGGAGAGACCCAGCATTTT.

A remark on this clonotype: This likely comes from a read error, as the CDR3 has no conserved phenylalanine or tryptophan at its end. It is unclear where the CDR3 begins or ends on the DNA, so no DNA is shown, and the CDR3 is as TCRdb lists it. The CDR3 reads CASSEAGNQPQLQ. V usage is TRBV7-9 and J usage is TRBJ1-5. The CDR3 contains 13 residues when both ends are counted. Germline V CDR1 and CDR2: SEHNR, FQNEAQ (reference sequence).

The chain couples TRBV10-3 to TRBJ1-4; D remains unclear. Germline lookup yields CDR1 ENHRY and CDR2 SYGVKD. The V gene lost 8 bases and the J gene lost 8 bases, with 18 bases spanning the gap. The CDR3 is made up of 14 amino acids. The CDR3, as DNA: TGTGCCATCGGCCCCGGACGGTTTGGCGAAAAACTGTTTTTT. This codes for CAIGPGRFGEKLFF.

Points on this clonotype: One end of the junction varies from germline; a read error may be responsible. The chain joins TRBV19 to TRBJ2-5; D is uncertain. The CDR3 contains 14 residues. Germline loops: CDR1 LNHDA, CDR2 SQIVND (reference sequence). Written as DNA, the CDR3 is TGTGCCAGTAGTATAAGTACCAACAGAGAGGCCCAGTACTTC. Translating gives CASSISTNREAQYF.

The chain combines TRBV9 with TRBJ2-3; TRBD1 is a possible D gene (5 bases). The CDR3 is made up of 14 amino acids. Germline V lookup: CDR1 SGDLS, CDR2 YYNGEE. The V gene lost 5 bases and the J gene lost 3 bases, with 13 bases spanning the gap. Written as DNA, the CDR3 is TGTGCCAGCAGTACCCAGGGTAGGACAGATACGCAGTATTTT. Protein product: CASSTQGRTDTQYF. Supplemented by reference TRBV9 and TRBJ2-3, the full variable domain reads DSGVTQTPKHLITATGQRVTLRCSPRSGDLSVYWYQQSLDQGLQFLIQYYNGEERAKGNILERFSAQQFPDLHSELNLSSLELGDSALYFCASSTQGRTDTQYFGPGTRLTVL.

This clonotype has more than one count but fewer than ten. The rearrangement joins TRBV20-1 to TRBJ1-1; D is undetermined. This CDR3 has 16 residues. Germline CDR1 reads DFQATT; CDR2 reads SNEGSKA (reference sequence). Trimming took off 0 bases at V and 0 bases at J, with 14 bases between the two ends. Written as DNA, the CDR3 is TGCAGTGCTAGAGATCCGGTTGGAGGGCTGAACACTGAAGCTTTCTTT. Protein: CSARDPVGGLNTEAFF.

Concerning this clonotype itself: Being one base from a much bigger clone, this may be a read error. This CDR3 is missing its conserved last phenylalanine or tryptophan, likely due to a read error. CDR3 DNA sequence: TGTGCCAGCAGTTACGGCGGGAGGGCCACCGGGGAGCTGTTTCTT. This translates into CASSYGGRATGELFL. The rearrangement links TRBV6-2 or TRBV6-3 to TRBJ2-2, with 9 nucleotides matching TRBD2. The CDR3 has 15 amino acids. Germline V gives CDR1 MNHEY, CDR2 SVGEGT. The V and J ends lost 2 bases and 4 bases, in that order; junction bases with no gene match: 2.

The CDR3 DNA reads as TGCAGTGGGCACCCGGGAGATGGCTACACCTTC. This sequence encodes CSGHPGDGYTF. The chain links TRBV20-1 to TRBJ1-2; the D is unclear. The germline gives CDR1 DFQATT, CDR2 SNEGSKA (reference sequence). This CDR3 is built from 11 residues. The ends were cut back, 7 bases at V and 6 bases at J, with 12 bases in the middle.